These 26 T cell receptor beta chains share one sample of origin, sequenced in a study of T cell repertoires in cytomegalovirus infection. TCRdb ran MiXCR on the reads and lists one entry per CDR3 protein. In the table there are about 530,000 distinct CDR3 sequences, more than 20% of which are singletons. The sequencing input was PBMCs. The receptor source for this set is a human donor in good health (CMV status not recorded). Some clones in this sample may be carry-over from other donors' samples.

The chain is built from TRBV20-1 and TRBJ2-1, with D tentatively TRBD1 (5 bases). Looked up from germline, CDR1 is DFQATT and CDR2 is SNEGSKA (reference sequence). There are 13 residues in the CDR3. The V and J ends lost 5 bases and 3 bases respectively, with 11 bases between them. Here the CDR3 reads CSAGPGFYNEQFF. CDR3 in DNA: TGCAGTGCTGGTCCAGGGTTCTACAATGAGCAGTTCTTC.

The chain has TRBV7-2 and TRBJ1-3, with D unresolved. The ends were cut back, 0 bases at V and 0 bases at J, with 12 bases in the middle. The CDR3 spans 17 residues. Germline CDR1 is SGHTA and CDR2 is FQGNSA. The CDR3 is CASSLALSRHSGNTIYF. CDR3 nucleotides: TGTGCCAGCAGCTTAGCGCTCAGCCGCCACTCTGGAAACACCATATATTTT.

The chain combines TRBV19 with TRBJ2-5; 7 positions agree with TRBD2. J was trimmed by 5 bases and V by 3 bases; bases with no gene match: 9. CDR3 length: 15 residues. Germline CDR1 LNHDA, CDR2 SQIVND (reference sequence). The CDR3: CASSIGEGVVETQYF. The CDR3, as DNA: TGTGCCAGTAGTATCGGGGAGGGCGTCGTCGAGACCCAGTACTTC. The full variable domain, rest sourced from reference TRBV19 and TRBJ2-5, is DGGITQSPKYLFRKEGQNVTLSCEQNLNHDAMYWYRQDPGQGLRLIYYSQIVNDFQKGDIAEGYSVSREKKESFPLTVTSAQKNPTAFYLCASSIGEGVVETQYFGPGTRLLVL.

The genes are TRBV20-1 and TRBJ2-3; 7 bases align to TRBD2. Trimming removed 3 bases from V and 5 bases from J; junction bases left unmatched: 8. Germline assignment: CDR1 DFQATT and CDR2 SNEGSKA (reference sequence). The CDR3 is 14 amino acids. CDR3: CSASSAGVLDTQYF. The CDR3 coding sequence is TGCAGTGCTAGTTCTGCGGGAGTGTTAGATACGCAGTATTTT.

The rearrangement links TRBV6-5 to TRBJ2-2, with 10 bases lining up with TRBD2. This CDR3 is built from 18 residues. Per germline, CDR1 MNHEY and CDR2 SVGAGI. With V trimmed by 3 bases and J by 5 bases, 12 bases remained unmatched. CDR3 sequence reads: CASSYTRLAGLTTGELFF. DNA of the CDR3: TGTGCCAGCAGTTATACCCGACTAGCGGGCTTGACTACCGGGGAGCTGTTTTTT.

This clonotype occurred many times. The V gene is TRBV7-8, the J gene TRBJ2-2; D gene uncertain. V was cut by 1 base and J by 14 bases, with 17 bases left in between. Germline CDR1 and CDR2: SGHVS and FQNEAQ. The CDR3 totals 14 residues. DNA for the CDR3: TGTGCCAGCAGCTTAGGGGGTCAAGTCGCCCGACTGTTTTTT. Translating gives CASSLGGQVARLFF.

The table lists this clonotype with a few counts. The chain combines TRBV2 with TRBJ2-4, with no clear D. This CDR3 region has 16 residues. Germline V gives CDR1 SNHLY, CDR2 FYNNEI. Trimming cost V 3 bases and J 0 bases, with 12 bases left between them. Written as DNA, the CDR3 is TGTGCCAGCAGTGAGGACGAGGCGGTAGCCAAAAACATTCAGTACTTC. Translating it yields CASSEDEAVAKNIQYF.

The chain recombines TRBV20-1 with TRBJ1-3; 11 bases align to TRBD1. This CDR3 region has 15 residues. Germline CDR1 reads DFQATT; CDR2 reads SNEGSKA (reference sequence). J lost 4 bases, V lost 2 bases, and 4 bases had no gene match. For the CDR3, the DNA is TGCAGTGCTAGAAAGGACAGGGGGCTCGGAAACACCATATATTTT. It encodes CSARKDRGLGNTIYF.

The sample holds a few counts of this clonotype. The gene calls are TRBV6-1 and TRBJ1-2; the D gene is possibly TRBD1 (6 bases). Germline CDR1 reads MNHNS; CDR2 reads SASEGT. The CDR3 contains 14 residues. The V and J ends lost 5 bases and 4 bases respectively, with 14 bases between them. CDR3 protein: CASSPGHGGYGYTF. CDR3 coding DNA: TGTGCCAGCAGTCCGGGACACGGGGGCTATGGCTACACCTTC.

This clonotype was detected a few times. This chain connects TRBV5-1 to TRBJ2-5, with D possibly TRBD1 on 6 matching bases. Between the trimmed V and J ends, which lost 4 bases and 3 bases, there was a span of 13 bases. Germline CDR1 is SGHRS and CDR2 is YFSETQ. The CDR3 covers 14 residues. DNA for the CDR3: TGCGCCAGCAGCAAGCTACCAGGGGAAGAGACCCAGTACTTC. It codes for CASSKLPGEETQYF.

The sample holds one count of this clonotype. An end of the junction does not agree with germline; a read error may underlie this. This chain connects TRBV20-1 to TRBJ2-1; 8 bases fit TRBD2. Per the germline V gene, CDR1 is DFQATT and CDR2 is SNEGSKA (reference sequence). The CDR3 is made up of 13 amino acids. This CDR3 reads CSATGGDFYEQFF. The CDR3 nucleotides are TGCAGTGCTACGGGGGGGGATTTCTATGAACAGTTCTTC.

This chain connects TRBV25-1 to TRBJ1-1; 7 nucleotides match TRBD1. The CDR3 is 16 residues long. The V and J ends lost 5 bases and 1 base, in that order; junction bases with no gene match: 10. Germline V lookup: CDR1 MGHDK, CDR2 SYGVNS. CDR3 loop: CASSSMTGHGNTEAFF. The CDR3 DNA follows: TGTGCCAGCAGTAGTATGACAGGGCATGGGAACACTGAAGCTTTCTTT.

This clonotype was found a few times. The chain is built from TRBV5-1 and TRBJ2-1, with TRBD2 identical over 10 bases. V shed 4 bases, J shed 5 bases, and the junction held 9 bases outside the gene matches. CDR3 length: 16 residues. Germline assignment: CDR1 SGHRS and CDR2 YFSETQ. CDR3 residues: CASSSSGRQGNNEQFF. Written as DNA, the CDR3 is TGCGCCAGCAGCAGTAGCGGGAGGCAAGGGAACAATGAGCAGTTCTTC.

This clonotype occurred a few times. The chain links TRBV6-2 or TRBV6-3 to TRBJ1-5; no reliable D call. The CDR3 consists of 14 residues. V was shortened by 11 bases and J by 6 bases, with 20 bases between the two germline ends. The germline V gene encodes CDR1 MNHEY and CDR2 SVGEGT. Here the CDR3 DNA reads TGTGCCCGGCCGACGGCAGGTCCAACTCAGCCCCAGCATTTT. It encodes CARPTAGPTQPQHF.

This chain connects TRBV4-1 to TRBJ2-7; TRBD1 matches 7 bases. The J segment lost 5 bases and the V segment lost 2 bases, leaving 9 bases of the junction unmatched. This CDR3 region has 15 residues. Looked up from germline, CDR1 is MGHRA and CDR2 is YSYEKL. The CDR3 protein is CASSQRHRGKDEQYV. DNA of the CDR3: TGCGCCAGCAGCCAACGCCACAGGGGTAAGGACGAGCAGTACGTC.

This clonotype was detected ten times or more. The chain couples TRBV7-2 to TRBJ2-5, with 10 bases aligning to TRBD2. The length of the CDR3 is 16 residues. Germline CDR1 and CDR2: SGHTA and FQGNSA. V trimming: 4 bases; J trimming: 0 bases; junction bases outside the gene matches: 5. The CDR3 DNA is TGTGCCAGCAGCTCATTACTAGCGGGATACCAAGAGACCCAGTACTTC. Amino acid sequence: CASSSLLAGYQETQYF.

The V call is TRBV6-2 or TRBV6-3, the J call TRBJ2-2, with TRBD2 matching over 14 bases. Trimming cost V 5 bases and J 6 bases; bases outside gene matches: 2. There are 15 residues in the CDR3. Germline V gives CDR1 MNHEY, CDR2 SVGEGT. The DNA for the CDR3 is TGTGCCAGCAGTGGACTAGCGGGAGGAGCCGGGGAGCTGTTTTTT. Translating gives CASSGLAGGAGELFF.

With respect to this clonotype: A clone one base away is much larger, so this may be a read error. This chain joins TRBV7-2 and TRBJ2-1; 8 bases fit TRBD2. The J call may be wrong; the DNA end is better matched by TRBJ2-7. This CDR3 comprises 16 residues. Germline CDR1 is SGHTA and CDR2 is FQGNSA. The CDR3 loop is CASSPRGSGEYNEQYF. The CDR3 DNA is TGTGCCAGCAGCCCGCGAGGTAGCGGGGAGTACAATGAGCAGTACTTC.

CDR3 loop: CASSVFVEPLELNEQFF. In nucleotides, the CDR3 is TGTGCCAGCAGCGTTTTTGTTGAGCCTTTAGAACTCAATGAGCAGTTCTTC. The chain recombines TRBV9 with TRBJ2-1; no reliable D call. This CDR3 contains 17 residues. V lost 2 bases, J lost 6 bases, and 21 bases lay in between. Germline CDR1 reads SGDLS; CDR2 reads YYNGEE.

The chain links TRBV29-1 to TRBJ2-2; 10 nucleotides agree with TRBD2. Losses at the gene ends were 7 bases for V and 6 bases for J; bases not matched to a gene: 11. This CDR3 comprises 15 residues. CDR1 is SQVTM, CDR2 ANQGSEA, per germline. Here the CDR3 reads CSALLAGGGSGELFF. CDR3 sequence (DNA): TGCAGCGCCCTCTTAGCGGGAGGAGGGTCCGGGGAGCTGTTTTTT.

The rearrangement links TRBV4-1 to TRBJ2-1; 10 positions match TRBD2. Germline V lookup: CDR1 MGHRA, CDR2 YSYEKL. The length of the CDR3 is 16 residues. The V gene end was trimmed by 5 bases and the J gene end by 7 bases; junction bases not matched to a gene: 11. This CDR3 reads CASSSRASGRVNEQFF. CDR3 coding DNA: TGCGCCAGCAGCTCAAGAGCGAGCGGGAGGGTTAATGAGCAGTTCTTC.

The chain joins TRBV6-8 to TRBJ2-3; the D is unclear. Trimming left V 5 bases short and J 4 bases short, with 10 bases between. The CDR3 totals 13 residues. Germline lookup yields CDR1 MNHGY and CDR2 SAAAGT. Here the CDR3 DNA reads TGTGCCAGCAGTACCACTGGGGCAGATACGCAGTATTTT. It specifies CASSTTGADTQYF.

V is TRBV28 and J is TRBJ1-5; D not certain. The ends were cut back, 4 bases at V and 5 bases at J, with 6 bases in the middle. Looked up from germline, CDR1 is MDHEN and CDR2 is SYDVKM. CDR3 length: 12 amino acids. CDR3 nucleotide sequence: TGTGCCAGCAGTTCTACTCATCAGCCCCAGCATTTT. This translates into CASSSTHQPQHF.

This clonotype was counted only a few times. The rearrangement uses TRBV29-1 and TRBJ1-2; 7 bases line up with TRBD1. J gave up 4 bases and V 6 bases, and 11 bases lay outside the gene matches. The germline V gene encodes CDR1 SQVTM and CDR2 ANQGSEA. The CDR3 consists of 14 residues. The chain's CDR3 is CSVEGAPGRYGYTF. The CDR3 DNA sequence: TGCAGCGTCGAGGGGGCTCCAGGGCGCTATGGCTACACCTTC.

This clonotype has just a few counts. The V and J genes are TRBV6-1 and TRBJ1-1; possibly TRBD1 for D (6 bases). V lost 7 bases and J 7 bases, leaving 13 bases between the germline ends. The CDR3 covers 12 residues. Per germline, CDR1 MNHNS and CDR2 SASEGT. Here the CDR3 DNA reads TGTGCCAGCATAATCAGGGGCAGTGAAGCTTTCTTT. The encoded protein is CASIIRGSEAFF.

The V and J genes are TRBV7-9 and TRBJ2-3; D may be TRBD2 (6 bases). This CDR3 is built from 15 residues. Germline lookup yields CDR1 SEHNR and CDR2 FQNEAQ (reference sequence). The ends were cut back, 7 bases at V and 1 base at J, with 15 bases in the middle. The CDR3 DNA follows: TGTGCCAGCACCAGCCCGGAGGGCCGCACAGATACGCAGTATTTT. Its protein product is CASTSPEGRTDTQYF.